This T cell receptor beta chain was recovered during a study of shared clonotypes between healthy human individuals. CDR3 length: 15 amino acids. Germline-derived CDR1 and CDR2 are LGHNA and YSLEER. Trimming shortened V by 3 bases and J by 9 bases, and 21 bases separated the two germline ends. TCRdb's table, derived via immunoSEQ multiplex PCR, lists solely in-frame clones and lacks some. Of roughly 1.5 million clones in the sample, 95% to 99% were seen once. The receptor comes from a man aged 30-40 years in good health. Sequenced material: naive CD4+ T cells sorted from blood. Subset in this sample: CD45RA+ positively selected. The chain has TRBV4-3 and TRBJ2-7, with D perhaps matching TRBD2 (6 bases). The chain's CDR3 is CASSQGTGRGPGQYF. The DNA for the CDR3 is TGCGCCAGCAGCCAGGGGACCGGGAGAGGCCCGGGGCAGTACTTC.